The clone carrying this T cell receptor (beta chain) was seen many times. Antigen unknown. The entry originates in a study of T-cell memory formation after mild COVID-19. Overall study: Largely, the TCR clusters proved donor specific. Overall study results and limits: Those CD4+ clones that contracted were mainly in CM and EM (CD8+ ones in EMRA). CD4+ bias marked clones expanding day 15 to 37, unlike balanced contracting clones.

TCR alpha and TCR beta cDNA libraries carrying sample barcodes and UMIs came from 5'RACE with constant-segment primers. Each CDR3 protein is one row after TCRdb ran MiXCR on the 5' RACE reads. The repertoire holds 350,000 to 550,000 distinct CDR3 sequences, with more than 15% as singletons. The V gene end was trimmed by 4 bases and the J gene end by 1 base; junction bases not matched to a gene: 3. This CDR3 has 14 residues. Germline V gene sequence: CDR1 SEHNR, CDR2 FQNEAQ (reference sequence). This chain uses TRBV7-9 with TRBJ1-1, with TRBD1 identical over 7 bases. Sequenced: PBMCs or a T cell subset sorted from them (not recorded which). This TCR was sampled from a man aged 18-30 years who had mild COVID-19 (a few samples of this study predate the infection). Cell type and time point are not known. This chain's CDR3 is CASSYRTGNTEAFF. The CDR3 nucleotides are TGTGCCAGCAGCTACAGGACAGGGAACACTGAAGCTTTCTTT.